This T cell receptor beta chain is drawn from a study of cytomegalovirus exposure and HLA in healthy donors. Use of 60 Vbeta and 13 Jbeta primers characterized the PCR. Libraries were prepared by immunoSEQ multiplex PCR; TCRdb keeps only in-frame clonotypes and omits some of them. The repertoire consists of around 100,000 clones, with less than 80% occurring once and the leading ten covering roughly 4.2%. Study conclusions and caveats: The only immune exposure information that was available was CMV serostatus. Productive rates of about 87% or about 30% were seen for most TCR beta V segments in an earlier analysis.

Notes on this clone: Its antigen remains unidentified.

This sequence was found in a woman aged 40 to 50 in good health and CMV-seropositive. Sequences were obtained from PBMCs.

This chain's CDR3 is CASSTLGQTYEQYF. CDR3 sequence (DNA): TGTGCCAGCAGCACCTTGGGACAGACCTACGAGCAGTACTTC. This rearrangement joins TRBV21-1 to TRBJ2-7; the D call TRBD1 from the table was never checked on the DNA. TRBV21-1 is tagged as a pseudogene. This CDR3 has 14 amino acids.